This T cell receptor (beta chain) stems from a study of blood T cell repertoires in COVID-19 (dated by TCRdb to the early 2020s). A note on the overall study: Samples covering the acute and convalescent phases of COVID-19 were provided by collaborators in the United States, Italy and Spain. The prospective study material was composed of cDNA or gDNA derived from T cells, B-cell-depleted T cells, or PBMCs. Subjects who had been exposed to COVID-19, were actively infected with it, or had recovered from it provided the deeply sampled blood TCRbeta repertoires that made up the dataset. A freely available public database, intended as a resource for researchers studying the immune response to SARS-CoV-2, is where the repertoires were released. The samples were drawn from two sources: the first 160 participants of the ongoing ImmuneRACE study, and 1,200 or so subjects contributed by 6 global collaborators. Nearly every sample came with metadata listing a de-identified subject ID, COVID-19 status, age in years and sex. Where HLA class I and class II types were available, the types were taken from metadata supplied by the sample provider, not from assay-based typing. Overall study outcomes, separate from this receptor: Clinical and demographic metadata were provided uncurated, with the amount varying by source and participant.

One collaborating source in Seattle enrolled patients during active infection and followed them longitudinally through the course of disease. Whole blood was collected in K2EDTA tubes by collaborating institutions according to the institutions' own protocols. For TCRbeta analysis, collaborators shipped samples in one of three forms: frozen whole blood, isolated PBMCs, or DNA extracted from either of those sample types. V drops 6 bases and J drops 0 bases, leaving 18 bases in between. The CDR3 goes from the cysteine to the phenylalanine over 17 residues. Kept here is only the CDR3 DNA, which spans 51 bases and is read in frame from base 1. The CDR1 and CDR2 encoded by the germline V gene (reference sequence) are SEHNR and FQNEAQ. The immunoSEQ Assay, a bias-controlled multiplex PCR, was used to amplify TCRbeta CDR3 regions from genomic DNA. For the original study's pipeline: Within the assay, amplification of reference gene primers was used to estimate how many nucleated cells each sample contained. Sequence reads were collapsed and filtered to measure the absolute abundance of every unique TCRbeta CDR3 rearrangement. For each sample, productive Simpson clonality was calculated as the square root of Simpson's diversity index over productive rearrangements. TCRdb provides this immuneACCESS table in a form limited to in-frame rearrangements. Some clones are lacking; in checked studies, under half of them reflect an unresolved V gene, and why the rest are absent is not known. Clonal size and the V and J genes are those of that table, whereas D and trimming came from the DNA. This sample gives about 150,000 clones in total; 70% to 90% of them show up just once. The ten largest clonotypes hold approximately 0.62% of the sample.

As concerns this clone: Its antigen specificity is not known. No base qualities exist here, and no much larger clone lies one base off it.

The chain was built from TRBV7-9 and TRBJ2-1, with the D gene not confidently named. Specimen: peripheral blood. The TCR was taken from a man aged 55-75 years with COVID-19, enrolled during active disease. The DNA sequence is TGTGCCAGCAGGCCTCCCGGAAACCGGAGCTCCTACAATGAGCAGTTCTTC. Its product reads: CASRPPGNRSSYNEQFF.